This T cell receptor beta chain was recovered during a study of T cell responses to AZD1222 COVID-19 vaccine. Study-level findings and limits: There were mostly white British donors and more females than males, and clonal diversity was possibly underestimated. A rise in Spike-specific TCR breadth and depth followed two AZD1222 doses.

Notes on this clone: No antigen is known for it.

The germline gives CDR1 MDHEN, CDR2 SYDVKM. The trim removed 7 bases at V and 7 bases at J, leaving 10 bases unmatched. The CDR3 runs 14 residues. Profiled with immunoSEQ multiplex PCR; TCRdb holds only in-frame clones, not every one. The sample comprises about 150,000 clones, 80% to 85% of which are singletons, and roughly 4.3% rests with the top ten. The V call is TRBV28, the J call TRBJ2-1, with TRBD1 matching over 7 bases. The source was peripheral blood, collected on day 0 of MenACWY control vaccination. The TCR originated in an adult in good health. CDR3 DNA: TGTGCCAGCACCTTTAGACAGGGATGGAATGAGCAGTTCTTC. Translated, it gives CASTFRQGWNEQFF.